The clone carrying this T cell receptor beta chain was found a few times. As yet, its antigen is unknown. These data belong to a study of T-cell memory formation after mild COVID-19. Whole-study context: For the most part, TCR clusters were specific to one donor. General observations from the study: Day 15 to 85 contracting clones showed balanced CD4/CD8; later expanders leaned CD4+. There were some responding clones in pre-infection memory, which suggested that cross-reactive memory had joined. Proof of SARS-CoV-2 specificity was absent for the second-wave clones that crested on day 37.

The V and J ends lost 6 bases and 5 bases respectively, with 16 bases between them. The CDR3 has 14 residues. TCRdb recomputed calls from the 5' RACE reads with MiXCR, one row per CDR3 protein. Of a few hundred thousand distinct CDR3 sequences listed, about a sixth were seen once; the top ten hold about 21%. Sequenced material: PBMCs or a T cell subset sorted from them (not recorded which). The rearrangement links TRBV12-3 or TRBV12-4 to TRBJ1-1; D is undetermined. The sequence derives from a man aged 18 to 35 who had mild COVID-19 (a few samples of this study predate the infection). Cell type and time point are not known. The CDR3 loop reads CASSPSSFRTEAFF. The CDR3 DNA reads as TGTGCCAGCAGCCCGAGTAGTTTTAGAACTGAAGCTTTCTTT.